This is a list of T cell receptor beta chains from one sample in a study of blood T cell repertoires in COVID-19. The table came from immunoSEQ multiplex PCR; TCRdb's copy has only in-frame clones and leaves some out. The sample lists 250,000 to 300,000 clones, about nine tenths occurring once. The sequenced material came from peripheral blood. The receptors were sampled from a man aged 45 to 65 with acute or convalescent COVID-19. Both conserved end residues are part of each CDR3. The order of the fields is clone size, D gene, V gene, J gene, CDR3 DNA, CDR3 protein. A D gene is named only where the DNA matches it firmly. The size of a clone is reported for some rows only, either as once, few or many, or as a class for expanded clones.

>NA|NA|TRBV30|TRBJ1-2
TGTGCCTGGAGTGTAGGGGTAGGGGATCGATATGGCTACACCTTC
CAWSVGVGDRYGYTF
>NA|NA|TRBV30|TRBJ1-5
TGTGCCTGGAGTGACAGGACGAATCAGCCCCAGCATTTT
CAWSDRTNQPQHF
>NA|NA|TRBV11-3|TRBJ2-6
TGTGCCAGCAGCTACCTCGACAGGTTCTCTGGGGCCAACGTCCTGACTTTC
CASSYLDRFSGANVLTF
>NA|TRBD1|TRBV7-9|TRBJ1-3
TGTGCCAGCAGCCCCAGGGGGCACCCTGGAAACACCATATATTTT
CASSPRGHPGNTIYF
>NA|TRBD1|TRBV15|TRBJ2-1
TGTGCCACCAGCGGGTGGGGACAGTACAATGAGCAGTTCTTC
CATSGWGQYNEQFF
>NA|NA|TRBV10-3|TRBJ1-2
TGTGCCATCAGTGAGGCCCCCGAGGCTTTCGGCTACACCTTC
CAISEAPEAFGYTF
>once|TRBD1|TRBV10-3|TRBJ1-4
TGTGCCACAAGACAGGGCGGGGATGAAAAACTGTTTTTT
CATRQGGDEKLFF
>NA|NA|TRBV27|TRBJ1-2
TGTGCCAGCAGGCCTGCCGCAGGACTTAACTATGGCTACACCTTC
CASRPAAGLNYGYTF
>NA|NA|TRBV6-5|TRBJ2-2
TGTGCCAGCAGTTACGGCATAGCTGGAACCGGGGAGCTGTTTTTT
CASSYGIAGTGELFF
>NA|TRBD1|TRBV7-2|TRBJ1-2
TGTGCCAGCAGCGCCAGGACAGGGGGCTTCGATGGCTACACCTTC
CASSARTGGFDGYTF
>NA|NA|TRBV18|TRBJ1-2
TGTGCCAGCTCACCAGTGGCAGGGACTGACACATCTTATGGCTACACCTTC
CASSPVAGTDTSYGYTF
>NA|NA|TRBV19|TRBJ1-1
TGTGCCAGTAGTCCCTCCCTTGGCAGAGACATGAACACTGAAGCTTTCTTT
CASSPSLGRDMNTEAFF
>NA|TRBD1|TRBV5-4|TRBJ1-2
TGTGCCAGCAGTGCTAGGACAGGACTAAACTATGGCTACACCTTC
CASSARTGLNYGYTF
>NA|NA|TRBV7-3|TRBJ2-1
TGTGCCAGCAGTCCAGGGGTCTACAATGAGCAGTTCTTC
CASSPGVYNEQFF
>NA|TRBD1|TRBV15|TRBJ2-7
TGTGCCACCAGCAACCGGGACAGGGCGGTCGAGCAGTACTTC
CATSNRDRAVEQYF
>NA|NA|TRBV21-1|TRBJ1-4
TGTGCCAGCAGCAAAGTAAACGACAGGGCAGATAATGAAAAACTGTTTTTT
CASSKVNDRADNEKLFF
>once|TRBD1|TRBV10-1|TRBJ2-2
TGCGCCAGCAGTGACACAGGGGGACCCGAGGATACCGGGGAGCTGTTTTTT
CASSDTGGPEDTGELFF
>NA|TRBD1|TRBV11-3|TRBJ2-7
TGTGCCAGCAGCTTAGCCCAGACAGGGTTCAGGGAGCAGTACTTC
CASSLAQTGFREQYF
>NA|TRBD1|TRBV16|TRBJ1-6
TGTGCCAGCAGCCAAATGGGACAGGGCGGTGGACCCCTCCACTTT
CASSQMGQGGGPLHF
>NA|NA|TRBV12-1|TRBJ1-1
TGTGCCAGCAGCTCTACCGTCGGGATGAACACTGAAGCTTTCTTT
CASSSTVGMNTEAFF
>few|NA|TRBV30|TRBJ1-1
TGTGCCTGGAGCCGGAGTTTCTGGCCGGCTTTCTTT
CAWSRSFWPAFF
>NA|TRBD1|TRBV6-5|TRBJ1-2
TGTGCCAGCAGCGGGACAGCCTCCAACTATGGCTACACCTTC
CASSGTASNYGYTF
>NA|TRBD2|TRBV4-1|TRBJ2-7
TGCGCCAGCAGCCGGACTAGCGGGGTGGAGCAGTACTTC
CASSRTSGVEQYF
>NA|NA|TRBV7-6|TRBJ2-7
TGTGCCAGCAGCTTAGTAGGTCAGGGCTCCTACGAGCAGTACTTC
CASSLVGQGSYEQYF
>NA|NA|TRBV6-4|TRBJ2-3
TGTGCCAGCAGTGACTCGCCTCGGGATACGCAGTATTTT
CASSDSPRDTQYF
>few|TRBD1|TRBV5-6|TRBJ1-1
TGTGCCAGCAGCTTAGGACAGGGAGGCACTGAAGCTTTCTTT
CASSLGQGGTEAFF
>few|TRBD1|TRBV6-5|TRBJ2-2
TGTGCCAGCAGCCGGGGACAGGGAAACACCGGGGAGCTGTTTTTT
CASSRGQGNTGELFF
>NA|NA|TRBV5-1|TRBJ2-7
TGCGCCAGCAGCTTTGCGGGGGCGCGCGACGAGCAGTACTTC
CASSFAGARDEQYF
>few|TRBD2|TRBV7-9|TRBJ2-2
TGTGCCAGCAGCCTAGCGGGGCTCACCGGGGAGCTGTTTTTT
CASSLAGLTGELFF
>NA|NA|TRBV11-2|TRBJ1-5
TGTGCCAGCAGCTTCCGGGGGGAACAGCCCCAGCATTTT
CASSFRGEQPQHF
>NA|NA|TRBV19|TRBJ1-4
TGTGCCAGTAGTACCCCCCCTAGAGAGGAAAAACTGTTTTTT
CASSTPPREEKLFF
>NA|NA|TRBV19|TRBJ1-2
TGTGCCAGTACCTTGGCACAGACTAACTATGGCTACACCTTC
CASTLAQTNYGYTF
>NA|TRBD1|TRBV19|TRBJ1-1
TGTGCCACCCGGCGAGGGGGCGGTACTGAAGCTTTCTTT
CATRRGGGTEAFF
>NA|NA|TRBV6-2/TRBV6-3|TRBJ1-1
TGTGCCAGCAGCTCCACGGTTGGGAACACTGAAGCTTTCTTT
CASSSTVGNTEAFF
>once|TRBD1|TRBV7-8|TRBJ1-1
TGTGCCAGCAGCTACCGGGACAGGGCGAACACTGAAGCTTTCTTT
CASSYRDRANTEAFF
>NA|TRBD1|TRBV18|TRBJ1-5
TGTGCCAGCTCACCAACAGGGGGTAGTCAGCCCCAGCATTTT
CASSPTGGSQPQHF
>once|NA|TRBV18|TRBJ1-6
TGTGCCAGCTCAGGAGGGGCCAATTCACCCCTCCACTTT
CASSGGANSPLHF